Reported below is one T cell receptor beta chain. The sample comes from a study of blood T cell repertoires in COVID-19. Across the study: COVID-19 samples from acute and convalescent phases originated in the United States, Italy and Spain. PBMCs, B-cell-depleted T cells, or T cells provided the cDNA or gDNA that made up the material.

Per the study methods: Nucleated cell counts were estimated from reference gene primer amplification. Profiled with immunoSEQ multiplex PCR; TCRdb holds only in-frame clones, not every one. That table is the source of V, J and clone size, and D and trimming were worked out from the DNA. The data contain around 200,000 clones, roughly 80% of them singletons. From germline, CDR1 is LNHDA and CDR2 SQIVND (reference sequence). The CDR3 has 15 amino acids. V was trimmed by 3 bases and J by 4 bases, leaving 15 bases between them. This receptor was taken from a human donor in a cohort sampled during active COVID-19. V and J are TRBV19 and TRBJ1-1, with a possible D match to TRBD1 (5 bases). The sample was peripheral blood. CDR3 sequence (DNA): TGTGCCAGTAGTATGTCCGGGACGGGAGGCACTGAAGCTTTCTTT. Residues: CASSMSGTGGTEAFF.